The next 31 T cell receptor beta chains were all read from a single sample in a study of blood T cell repertoires in COVID-19. Data came from immunoSEQ multiplex PCR; TCRdb stores just in-frame clones and leaves some out. The table lists roughly 400,000 clones, 75% to 90% of them singletons. The specimen was PBMCs or T cells enriched from blood (not recorded which). The receptors stem from a man aged 25-45 years who had recovered from COVID-19.

This clone showed up just a few times. The rearrangement links TRBV4-1 to TRBJ1-6; D not resolved. The CDR3 has 16 amino acids. V lost 3 bases to trimming and J lost 5 bases, with 14 bases between them. The V gene's germline CDR1 is MGHRA and CDR2 YSYEKL. The chain's CDR3 is CASSHAGGRNNSPLHF. The CDR3 DNA sequence: TGCGCCAGCAGCCATGCAGGAGGGAGAAATAATTCACCCCTCCACTTT.

The chain has TRBV5-1 and TRBJ2-1; possible D gene TRBD1, 5 bases. The V end was cut by 0 bases, the J end by 6 bases, with 13 bases between. Germline lookup yields CDR1 SGHRS and CDR2 YFSETQ. CDR3 length: 15 amino acids. The CDR3 DNA is TGCGCCAGCAGCTTGGACCAGGGTTGGTTCAATGAGCAGTTCTTC. Translation: CASSLDQGWFNEQFF.

Of note for this clone: Other DNA variants within this sample encode the same CDR3. The chain employs TRBV5-1 and TRBJ2-1; D gene uncertain. The CDR3 has 15 amino acids. Germline-derived CDR1 and CDR2 are SGHRS and YFSETQ. V was cut by 2 bases and J by 1 base, with 10 bases left in between. The CDR3 coding sequence is TGCGCCAGCAGCTTAGGAACGGGTTCCTACAATGAGCAGTTCTTC. It codes for CASSLGTGSYNEQFF.

In the case of this clone: The sample contains more than one DNA sequence encoding this CDR3. The chain has TRBV27 and TRBJ2-3, with D tentatively TRBD2 (5 bases). From germline, CDR1 is MNHEY and CDR2 SMNVEV (reference sequence). This CDR3 has 14 amino acids. With 3 bases removed from V and 2 bases from J, the gap between germline ends came to 9 bases. The CDR3 region is CASSLSGPTDTQYF. The CDR3 DNA follows: TGTGCCAGCAGTTTGAGCGGACCCACAGATACGCAGTATTTT.

The chain employs TRBV27 and TRBJ2-3; weak D call: TRBD1 (5 bases). The CDR3 is 15 amino acids. V dropped 2 bases and J dropped 6 bases, with 15 bases sitting between them. Germline V gene lookup returns CDR1 MNHEY and CDR2 SMNVEV (reference sequence). CDR3 protein: CASSLRGRVVDTQYF. CDR3 DNA: TGTGCCAGCAGTTTACGTGGCAGGGTGGTCGATACGCAGTATTTT.

This chain links TRBV6-6 with TRBJ1-5; tentatively, D is TRBD1 (6 bases). This CDR3 has 14 residues. The V gene's germline CDR1 is MNHNY and CDR2 SVGAGI (reference sequence). Trimming removed 6 bases from V and 9 bases from J, with 18 bases in between. The CDR3, as DNA: TGTGCCAGCAGAAGGGGGACGGGGACCTGGCCCCAGCATTTT. As protein: CASRRGTGTWPQHF.

This chain links TRBV11-2 with TRBJ2-7; 13 bases fit TRBD2. The CDR3 loop spans 15 amino acids. V shed 5 bases, J shed 6 bases, and the junction held 7 bases outside the gene matches. Germline CDR1 is SGHAT and CDR2 is FQNNGV. The CDR3 spells CASSPGLAGRGEQYF. The DNA for the CDR3 is TGTGCCAGCAGCCCGGGACTAGCGGGACGGGGCGAGCAGTACTTC.

This clone was counted once. The chain employs TRBV27 and TRBJ2-1; 13 bases are shared with TRBD2. This CDR3 is built from 13 residues. Germline CDR1 and CDR2: MNHEY and SMNVEV (reference sequence). J was trimmed by 7 bases and V by 8 bases; bases with no gene match: 2. CDR3 protein: CASGTSGTNEQFF. The DNA of the CDR3 is TGTGCCAGCGGGACTAGCGGGACTAATGAGCAGTTCTTC.

The chain couples TRBV18 to TRBJ2-7; D not certain. Trimming took 0 bases from V and 6 from J, leaving 12 bases between them. Germline V gives CDR1 KGHSH, CDR2 LQKENI. The CDR3 extends over 14 amino acids. The CDR3 protein is CASSPPSRPLEQYF. CDR3 bases: TGTGCCAGCTCACCACCATCCAGGCCCCTCGAGCAGTACTTC.

The rearrangement links TRBV9 to TRBJ2-1; D is perhaps TRBD2 (5 bases). The CDR3 totals 16 residues. Trimming cost V 0 bases and J 3 bases, with 13 bases left between them. Germline V CDR1 and CDR2: SGDLS, YYNGEE. The CDR3 region is CASSVDKRIDYNEQFF. The CDR3 DNA is TGTGCCAGCAGCGTAGACAAGCGGATAGACTACAATGAGCAGTTCTTC.

V usage is TRBV6-4 and J usage is TRBJ2-2; 7 nucleotides line up with TRBD1. V shed 3 bases and J 5 bases; nucleotides not matched to a gene: 0. CDR3 length: 13 amino acids. The V gene's germline CDR1 is MRHNA and CDR2 SNTAGT. The CDR3 loop is CASSEQGTGELFF. In nucleotides, the CDR3 is TGTGCCAGCAGTGAACAGGGGACCGGGGAGCTGTTTTTT.

This sequence joins TRBV4-1 and TRBJ1-2; D uncertain. Germline V gene lookup returns CDR1 MGHRA and CDR2 YSYEKL. V gave up 0 bases and J gave up 7 bases, with 15 bases separating them. The CDR3 runs 15 residues. The CDR3 nucleotides read TGCGCCAGCAGCCAAGAGTCTGGGCAGAGCCGTGGCTACACCTTC. Amino acid sequence: CASSQESGQSRGYTF.

The CDR3 spells CASSLVREGLGNEQFF. CDR3 in DNA: TGTGCCAGCAGCTTAGTGAGGGAGGGCCTCGGGAATGAGCAGTTCTTC. V usage is TRBV5-6 and J usage is TRBJ2-1, with 7 bases fitting TRBD2. CDR3 length: 16 amino acids. With 2 bases clipped from V and 7 bases from J, the junction kept 12 bases outside the gene matches. In germline, CDR1 is SGHDT, CDR2 YYEEEE.

This chain uses TRBV7-9 with TRBJ1-2; weak D call: TRBD1 (5 bases). The CDR3 is 14 amino acids. The germline gives CDR1 SEHNR, CDR2 FQNEAQ (reference sequence). V dropped 6 bases and J dropped 6 bases, with 17 bases sitting between them. CDR3 loop: CASSTREGIHGYTF. The CDR3 DNA reads as TGTGCCAGCAGTACTAGGGAGGGGATCCATGGCTACACCTTC.

The V gene is TRBV10-3, the J gene TRBJ1-6, with TRBD1 matching 7 bases. This CDR3 is 13 amino acids long. With 6 bases clipped from V and 8 bases from J, the junction kept 4 bases outside the gene matches. CDR1 and CDR2 (germline): ENHRY, SYGVKD. In nucleotides, the CDR3 is TGTGCCATCAGCCGGGACAGTGATTCACCCCTCCACTTT. This encodes CAISRDSDSPLHF.

The gene calls are TRBV28 and TRBJ1-2; TRBD1 might be the D (5 bases). Trimming shortened V by 2 bases and J by 5 bases, and 12 bases separated the two germline ends. This CDR3 contains 14 residues. From germline, CDR1 is MDHEN and CDR2 SYDVKM. In nucleotides, the CDR3 is TGTGCCAGCAGTTTAAAACGGGGGTATTATGGCTACACCTTC. This translates into CASSLKRGYYGYTF.

This clone occurred once. The chain links TRBV19 to TRBJ1-1; 7 nucleotides agree with TRBD1. The germline V gene encodes CDR1 LNHDA and CDR2 SQIVND (reference sequence). V lost 5 bases to trimming and J lost 5 bases; unmatched junction nucleotides: 11. This CDR3 has 15 residues. The CDR3 nucleotides read TGTGCCAGTAGTGACGACAGGGCCCTGATGACTGAAGCTTTCTTT. Amino acids: CASSDDRALMTEAFF.

The V and J genes are TRBV5-6 and TRBJ2-1; 7 bases fit TRBD2. Trimming took 1 base from V and 1 from J; bases not matched to a gene: 11. The germline V gene encodes CDR1 SGHDT and CDR2 YYEEEE. This CDR3 has 18 amino acids. The CDR3 reads CASSLQWLADPSYNEQFF. CDR3 coding DNA: TGTGCCAGCAGCTTGCAGTGGCTAGCGGATCCATCCTACAATGAGCAGTTCTTC.

The chain has TRBV7-2 and TRBJ2-5; a weak D match, TRBD1 (5 bases). V lost 3 bases and J 1 base, leaving 15 bases between the germline ends. This CDR3 is built from 16 residues. Germline CDR1 is SGHTA and CDR2 is FQGNSA. This chain's CDR3 is CASSFFVRVGQETQYF. The CDR3 coding sequence is TGTGCCAGCAGCTTTTTCGTCAGGGTAGGCCAAGAGACCCAGTACTTC.

The genes are TRBV5-6 and TRBJ1-2; D gene ambiguous. This CDR3 is built from 13 residues. Germline V gene sequence: CDR1 SGHDT, CDR2 YYEEEE. V lost 4 bases and J 8 bases, leaving 15 bases between the germline ends. The CDR3 DNA reads TGTGCCAGCAGCGGACTGCATCTTTGGGGCTACACCTTC. Translation: CASSGLHLWGYTF.

The CDR3 region is CASSFGTGSHYGYTF. CDR3 nucleotide sequence: TGTGCCAGCAGTTTTGGGACAGGGTCTCACTATGGCTACACCTTC. The V gene is TRBV27, the J gene TRBJ1-2; 9 nucleotides line up with TRBD1. Germline V gene data show CDR1 as MNHEY and CDR2 as SMNVEV (reference sequence). The ends lost 3 bases at V and 3 bases at J; junction bases unmatched: 5. The CDR3 totals 15 residues.

This clone appeared a few times. The same CDR3 also results from other DNA sequences found in this sample. The chain employs TRBV18 and TRBJ1-2; D is ambiguous. V was pared by 3 bases and J by 8 bases, with 7 bases between. Germline V gives CDR1 KGHSH, CDR2 LQKENI. The CDR3 is 11 residues long. The CDR3 bases are TGTGCCAGCTCACCGGCGGAGGGCTACACCTTC. Encoded protein: CASSPAEGYTF.

The CDR3 protein is CASSHTRTDTDTQYF. CDR3 coding DNA: TGTGCCAGCAGTCATACTAGAACGGACACAGATACGCAGTATTTT. V and J are TRBV28 and TRBJ2-3, with a weak D call TRBD2 (5 bases). There are 15 residues in the CDR3. V lost 5 bases, J lost 2 bases, and 14 bases lay in between. Per the germline V gene, CDR1 is MDHEN and CDR2 is SYDVKM.

The chain has TRBV4-1 and TRBJ2-7; no firm D call. Germline V CDR1 and CDR2: MGHRA, YSYEKL. Trimming took 0 bases from V and 0 from J, leaving 15 bases between them. This CDR3 is built from 17 residues. The chain's CDR3 is CASSQDFTDILSYEQYF. The CDR3 coding sequence is TGCGCCAGCAGCCAAGATTTCACAGATATCCTCTCCTACGAGCAGTACTTC.

V gene TRBV12-3 or TRBV12-4 combines with J gene TRBJ2-1, with D unclear. With 3 bases removed from V and 6 bases from J, the gap between germline ends came to 9 bases. The length of the CDR3 is 13 residues. The CDR3 DNA reads TGTGCCAGCAGTTTTCGTCCTCTCAATGAGCAGTTCTTC. This translates into CASSFRPLNEQFF.

The rearrangement uses TRBV12-3 or TRBV12-4 and TRBJ1-6; D gene unclear. This CDR3 comprises 13 residues. V dropped 6 bases and J dropped 9 bases, with 12 bases sitting between them. The CDR3 nucleotides are TGTGCCAGCAGGACTCCGGGGTCTTCACCCCTCCACTTT. Translation gives CASRTPGSSPLHF.

This sequence joins TRBV10-2 and TRBJ2-3, with D tentatively TRBD2 (5 bases). The CDR3 loop spans 12 amino acids. V lost 8 bases to trimming and J lost 2 bases, with 8 bases between them. Per germline, CDR1 WSHSY and CDR2 SAAADI. CDR3 nucleotide sequence: TGCGCCAGCCGGACTGTCACAGATACGCAGTATTTT. It encodes CASRTVTDTQYF.

Note on this clone: At one end the junction does not follow the germline gene, possibly because of a read error. The chain combines TRBV7-9 with TRBJ1-1, with 7 bases identical to TRBD1. This CDR3 region has 13 residues. Germline V gives CDR1 SEHNR, CDR2 FQNEAQ (reference sequence). CDR3 sequence reads: CASSLAEGGRSFF. CDR3 nucleotide sequence: TGTGCCAGCAGCCTAGCGGAAGGGGGCCGATCTTTCTTT.

This sequence joins TRBV10-3 and TRBJ2-5, with D possibly being TRBD1 (6 bases). This CDR3 region has 13 residues. CDR1 and CDR2 from the germline V gene are ENHRY and SYGVKD. The V gene lost 5 bases and the J gene lost 2 bases, with 9 bases spanning the gap. CDR3 sequence reads: CAISLDSQETQYF. CDR3 coding DNA: TGTGCCATCAGTCTGGACAGTCAAGAGACCCAGTACTTC.

Points on this clone: This sample includes further DNA sequences coding for the same CDR3. The V gene is TRBV3-1 (or the pseudogene TRBV3-2), the J gene TRBJ2-7, with 10 bases lining up with TRBD2. The CDR3 length is 14 residues. Unmatched junction bases numbered 2, after V lost 4 bases and J lost 2 bases. Germline assignment: CDR1 LGHDT and CDR2 YNNKEL (reference sequence). The CDR3: CASSPLAGAYEQYF. CDR3 coding DNA: TGTGCCAGCAGCCCCCTAGCGGGAGCCTACGAGCAGTACTTC.

The V and J genes are TRBV6-5 and TRBJ1-2; D possibly corresponds to TRBD1 (6 bases). Trimming shortened V by 6 bases and J by 2 bases, and 10 bases separated the two germline ends. This CDR3 has 13 amino acids. Germline CDR1 and CDR2: MNHEY and SVGAGI. The DNA of the CDR3 is TGTGCCAGCAGAGTCGACAGGAACTATGGCTACACCTTC. Its translation: CASRVDRNYGYTF.